The 13 T cell receptor beta chains reported below all come from one sample, sequenced in a study of regulatory T cells in long-lasting Graves disease. Described time point: persistent/refractory GD, antithyroid drugs over 5 years with positive TRAb. After RNA was extracted from PBMCs, the TCR library was made from it. The TCR beta library used iRepertoire HTBI primers with Arm-PCR amplification of CDR3. TCRdb reprocessed the multiplex PCR reads via MiXCR and lists one record per CDR3 protein. The data contain approximately 470,000 distinct CDR3 sequences, more than 20% of them singletons. The sequencing here drew on peripheral blood mononuclear cells (PBMCs), taken when the disease was refractory, from a patient treated with antithyroid drugs. The source of these receptors is a female donor with Graves disease.

V usage is TRBV6-2 or TRBV6-3 and J usage is TRBJ1-1, with 7 bases that match TRBD1. CDR3 size: 12 residues. Per the germline V gene, CDR1 is MNHEY and CDR2 is SVGEGT. Unmatched junction bases numbered 10, after V lost 7 bases and J lost 11 bases. CDR3: CASTEGARGAFF. The CDR3 nucleotides are TGTGCCAGCACCGAGGGGGCGCGAGGTGCTTTCTTT.

This clonotype was seen just once. The genes are TRBV11-1 and TRBJ2-1; 13 bases match TRBD2. The length of the CDR3 is 16 residues. V dropped 7 bases and J dropped 5; count of bases not matched to a gene: 8. Germline loops: CDR1 SGHAT, CDR2 FQDESV (reference sequence). The CDR3 here is CASIPSGTSGDNEQFF. The CDR3 DNA reads as TGTGCCAGCATCCCTTCCGGGACTAGCGGGGACAATGAGCAGTTCTTC.

This clonotype has at least ten counts. V gene TRBV6-2 or TRBV6-3 combines with J gene TRBJ1-1, with a possible D match to TRBD1 (6 bases). The CDR3 consists of 13 residues. Trimming cost V 4 bases and J 1 base, with 7 bases left between them. The V gene's germline CDR1 is MNHEY and CDR2 SVGEGT. DNA of the CDR3: TGTGCCAGCAGTTGGACAGAGAACACTGAAGCTTTCTTT. Translating it yields CASSWTENTEAFF.

This clonotype was counted between two and nine times. CDR3 sequence: CSARGALVRGAQYF. The CDR3 DNA reads as TGCAGTGCTAGAGGGGCCCTAGTTCGGGGAGCACAGTACTTC. This chain connects TRBV20-1 to TRBJ2-7, with D possibly being TRBD2 (5 bases). Trimming pared 1 base from V and 10 bases from J, leaving 20 bases between. The germline V gene has CDR1 DFQATT and CDR2 SNEGSKA (reference sequence). CDR3 length equals 14 residues.

The V and J genes are TRBV4-1 and TRBJ1-2, with D unclear. With 1 base removed from V and 0 bases from J, the gap between germline ends came to 6 bases. The germline V gene encodes CDR1 MGHRA and CDR2 YSYEKL. The CDR3 length is 14 residues. The DNA of the CDR3 is TGCGCCAGCAGCCAAGTGTCAGCTAACTATGGCTACACCTTC. As protein: CASSQVSANYGYTF.

The chain couples TRBV5-6 to TRBJ1-1; 9 nucleotides agree with TRBD1. The V segment lost 3 bases and the J segment 1 base; nucleotides outside the gene matches: 13. This CDR3 is 18 amino acids long. Germline V lookup: CDR1 SGHDT, CDR2 YYEEEE. The CDR3 coding sequence is TGTGCCAGCAGCTCCACGGGACAGGGTTTTTTCAAGAACACTGAAGCTTTCTTT. It encodes CASSSTGQGFFKNTEAFF.

Turning to this clonotype: This may arise from a read error, as a much more abundant clone is one base away. V gene TRBV27 combines with J gene TRBJ1-6, with D possibly being TRBD1 (6 bases). This CDR3 is built from 13 residues. Germline assignment: CDR1 MNHEY and CDR2 SMNVEV (reference sequence). The CDR3 reads CASRQGGRTEALF. In DNA form, the CDR3 reads TGTGCCAGCAGACAGGGAGGAAGGACTGAAGCTCTCTTT.

Only a few counts were recorded for this clonotype. The rearrangement joins TRBV6-1 to TRBJ2-7; tentative D call: TRBD1 (6 bases). This CDR3 spans 14 amino acids. The germline V gene has CDR1 MNHNS and CDR2 SASEGT. The germline V and J ends were trimmed by 6 bases and 6 bases, with 18 bases remaining between them. The CDR3 sequence is CASRDPGVDREQYF. As DNA, the CDR3 is TGTGCCAGCAGGGACCCAGGGGTAGATCGCGAGCAGTACTTC.

V is TRBV6-1 and J is TRBJ1-2; D might be TRBD1 (6 bases). The germline V gene has CDR1 MNHNS and CDR2 SASEGT. Trimming removed 6 bases from V and 6 bases from J, with 23 bases in between. The CDR3 covers 16 residues. Here the CDR3 DNA reads TGTGCCAGCAGATTCTCACAGGGTTTACGGGCCCATGGCTACACCTTC. This gives the protein CASRFSQGLRAHGYTF.

This clonotype was observed a few times. The gene calls are TRBV27 and TRBJ2-1; 8 nucleotides align to TRBD2. The V gene end was trimmed by 5 bases and the J gene end by 7 bases; junction bases not matched to a gene: 10. The germline CDR1 and CDR2 sequences are MNHEY and SMNVEV (reference sequence). The CDR3 extends over 15 amino acids. The CDR3 sequence is CASSIDGRAGNEQFF. In DNA, the CDR3 is TGTGCCAGCAGTATCGACGGGAGGGCCGGAAATGAGCAGTTCTTC.

The chain employs TRBV11-2 and TRBJ2-2, with 8 bases identical to TRBD2. The CDR3 loop spans 14 amino acids. CDR1 and CDR2 from the germline V gene are SGHAT and FQNNGV. The trim removed 4 bases at V and 7 bases at J, leaving 5 bases unmatched. The CDR3 loop reads CASSSPGLVGELFF. CDR3 bases: TGTGCCAGCAGCTCACCGGGACTAGTCGGGGAGCTGTTTTTT. Together with reference TRBV11-2 and TRBJ2-2, the CDR3 gives the full variable domain: EAGVAQSPRYKIIEKRQSVAFWCNPISGHATLYWYQQILGQGPKLLIQFQNNGVVDDSQLPKDRFSAERLKGVDSTLKIQPAKLEDSAVYLCASSSPGLVGELFFGEGSRLTVL.

In its sample, this clonotype was seen many times. The gene calls are TRBV20-1 and TRBJ2-7; D ambiguous. Looked up from germline, CDR1 is DFQATT and CDR2 is SNEGSKA (reference sequence). This CDR3 has 13 amino acids. The V and J ends lost 0 bases and 0 bases respectively, with 6 bases between them. The CDR3 coding sequence is TGCAGTGCTAGAGATTCCTACTCCTACGAGCAGTACTTC. Amino acid sequence: CSARDSYSYEQYF.

This clonotype was seen a handful of times. The chain is built from TRBV4-1 and TRBJ2-6; the D is unclear. This CDR3 spans 16 amino acids. The V gene's germline CDR1 is MGHRA and CDR2 YSYEKL. The V gene lost 0 bases and the J gene lost 0 bases, with 6 bases spanning the gap. CDR3 residues: CASSQEPGSGANVLTF. DNA for the CDR3: TGCGCCAGCAGCCAAGAACCGGGCTCTGGGGCCAACGTCCTGACTTTC.